This T cell receptor (beta chain) was sequenced in a study of blood T cell repertoires in COVID-19 (dated by TCRdb to between 2020 and 2021). About the study as a whole: Samples covering the acute and convalescent phases of COVID-19 were provided by collaborators in the United States, Italy and Spain. Where HLA class I and class II types were available, the types were taken from metadata supplied by the sample provider, not from assay-based typing. Subjects who had been exposed to COVID-19, were actively infected with it, or had recovered from it provided the deeply sampled blood TCRbeta repertoires that made up the dataset. A freely available public database, intended as a resource for researchers studying the immune response to SARS-CoV-2, is where the repertoires were released. Samples were obtained from the ongoing ImmuneRACE study (first 160 participants) and from 1,000 to 1,500 subjects provided by 6 global collaborators. The material from the prospective study consisted of cDNA or gDNA derived from T cells, B-cell-depleted T cells, or PBMCs. Nearly every sample came with metadata listing a de-identified subject ID, COVID-19 status, age in years and sex. On the study overall, not on this receptor specifically: How much clinical and demographic metadata was included differed by source and by participant, and the metadata was provided uncurated.

The immunoSEQ Assay, a bias-controlled multiplex PCR, was used to amplify TCRbeta CDR3 regions from genomic DNA. Per the original workflow: The number of nucleated cells in each sample was estimated from the amplification of reference gene primers within the assay. To quantify the absolute abundance of each unique TCRbeta CDR3 rearrangement, sequence reads were collapsed and filtered. For each sample, productive Simpson clonality was calculated as the square root of Simpson's diversity index over productive rearrangements. Here the immuneACCESS table is served through TCRdb, limited to in-frame sequences with V and J called. Missing clones are a known gap in these copies; in checked studies unresolved V genes cover under half, and the rest lacks a known reason. The DNA gave D and trimming, while V, J and clone size come from that table. The sample table records more than 45,000 clones; 85% to 90% of these occur just once. Of the sample, about 15% is held by the ten largest clones.

According to the germline V gene, CDR1 reads SGHDT and CDR2 reads YYEEEE. V is pared back by 2 bases and J by 5 bases, with 13 bases lying between the germline termini. The CDR3 has 14 amino acids, counting the end cysteine and phenylalanine. Left in the record is the CDR3 DNA by itself, 42 bases read in frame from the first base. Each collaborating institution followed its own protocols to collect whole blood in K2EDTA tubes. Collaborator samples were shipped for TCRbeta analysis as frozen whole blood, isolated PBMCs, or DNA extracted from either sample type. Remarks on this clone: Its antigen is not yet known. The sample holds no much larger clone one base away, and base qualities are not on file.

The source of this sequence is a man between 65 and 79 years old with acute or convalescent COVID-19. This receptor chain uses TRBV5-6 and TRBJ1-2, and possibly TRBD1, on 6 matching bases. Source material: peripheral blood. This receptor has the CDR3 CASSLNRVQYGYTF. The DNA is as follows: TGTGCCAGCAGCTTAAACAGGGTTCAGTATGGCTACACCTTC.